The rows below give T cell receptor beta chains drawn from one sample of a study of control samples from healthy donors and cancer patients. Clones were sequenced by immunoSEQ multiplex PCR, and TCRdb holds only the in-frame ones, with some missing. The sample lists tens of thousands of clones, around 92% occurring once. Sequencing used blood. All receptors derive from a man aged 50 to 59 in good health. The CDR3 runs from the conserved cysteine through the conserved F or W. The order of the fields is V gene, J gene, clone size, D gene, CDR3 DNA, CDR3 protein. The D gene is left open where the match is weak. Only some rows state a clone size, as once, few, many or a class for expanded clones.

>TRBV27|TRBJ1-1|-|-
TGTGCCAGCAGGCCGCGTGGGGACACTGAAGCTTTCTTT
CASRPRGDTEAFF
>TRBV19|TRBJ1-6|-|-
TGTGCCAGTCCTCCCCCTCGGGAGGGGATGGGGAATTCACCCCTCCACTTT
CASPPPREGMGNSPLHF
>TRBV23-1|TRBJ1-3|once|TRBD1
TGCGCCAAATCGAGACAGGGAGGGTTGTGGAACACCATATATTTT
CAKSRQGGLWNTIYF
>TRBV14|TRBJ1-2|-|-
TGTGCCAGCAGCCAAGATCTTTTAAGACGAAGGGGCTACACCTTC
CASSQDLLRRRGYTF
>TRBV18|TRBJ1-1|-|-
TGTGCCAGCTCCCAAGAGAACACTGAAGCTTTCTTT
CASSQENTEAFF
>TRBV7-2|TRBJ2-5|-|-
TGTGCCAGCAGCTTAGGACTCAGGGAGACCCAGTACTTC
CASSLGLRETQYF
>TRBV6-5|TRBJ1-5|-|-
TGTGCCAGCAGTCTCCTGACGGGGCAGCCCCAGCATTTT
CASSLLTGQPQHF
>TRBV18|TRBJ1-2|-|TRBD1
TGTGCCAGCTCATCGACAGGGGGATGGGACGGCTACACCTTC
CASSSTGGWDGYTF
>TRBV11-3|TRBJ2-5|-|TRBD1
TGTGCCAGCAGCTTGGGACAGGGGGCAACGGAGACCCAGTACTTC
CASSLGQGATETQYF
>TRBV9|TRBJ1-4|-|-
TGTGCCAGCAGCGTACTGGACAGTGCAACTAATGAAAAACTGTTTTTT
CASSVLDSATNEKLFF
>TRBV5-1|TRBJ1-3|-|-
TGCGCCAGCAGCTTAAGAGGAAACACCATATATTTT
CASSLRGNTIYF
>TRBV7-6|TRBJ2-3|-|-
TGTGCCAGCAGCTTAGGGACTGCTGGCACAGATACGCAGTATTTT
CASSLGTAGTDTQYF
>TRBV6-1|TRBJ1-6|once|-
TGTGCCAGCAGTGAACTGGGAGGCGGCCACGGATCCTATAATTCACCCCTCCACTTT
CASSELGGGHGSYNSPLHF
>TRBV11-2|TRBJ1-2|-|TRBD1
TGTGCCAGCAGCGCCGCAGGGGGGAGAGATGGCTACACCTTC
CASSAAGGRDGYTF
>TRBV11-3|TRBJ2-2|-|-
TGTGCCAGCAGCCTCACCGGGAATACGAACACCGGGGAGCTGTTTTTT
CASSLTGNTNTGELFF
>TRBV7-9|TRBJ2-7|-|TRBD1
TGTGCCAGCAGCCCGACGACAGGGTCGGTCGAGCAGTACTTC
CASSPTTGSVEQYF
>TRBV30|TRBJ1-5|-|TRBD1
TGTGCCTGGAGTACAGGGGTCACCAATCAGCCCCAGCATTTT
CAWSTGVTNQPQHF
>TRBV29-1|TRBJ1-2|-|TRBD1
TGCAGCGGGTTGACAGGGCCGAAGGGAAACTATGGCTACACCTTC
CSGLTGPKGNYGYTF
>TRBV5-4|TRBJ2-5|-|TRBD1
TGTGCCAGCAGCTTTGGACAGGTGGGGGAGACCCAGTACTTC
CASSFGQVGETQYF
>TRBV2|TRBJ2-1|-|TRBD2
TGTGCCAGCACCTCACTAGCGGGGGGGCCTAATGAGCAGTTCTTC
CASTSLAGGPNEQFF
>TRBV5-3|TRBJ1-6|-|TRBD1
TGTGCCAGAAGCTTGGCCACCCGTGCAGGGGGGCGTTCACCCCTCCACTTT
CARSLATRAGGRSPLHF
>TRBV7-2|TRBJ2-4|-|TRBD1
TGTGCCAGCAGCCTCCGACAGGGGATAAACATTCAGTACTTC
CASSLRQGINIQYF
>TRBV5-4|TRBJ1-2|-|TRBD1
TGTGCCAGCAGCTCCCCGGACAGGACGTTAAACTATGGCTACACCTTC
CASSSPDRTLNYGYTF
>TRBV11-2|TRBJ1-2|-|TRBD1
TGTGCCAGCAGCTCCTTTGGGACAGTAAAAAACTATGGCTACACCTTC
CASSSFGTVKNYGYTF
>TRBV6-4|TRBJ2-3|-|TRBD2
TGTGCCAGCAGTAGCGGGGCCACAGATACGCAGTATTTT
CASSSGATDTQYF
>TRBV5-1|TRBJ2-3|-|-
TGCGCCAGCAGCTTGGCTTCGGATACGCAGTATTTT
CASSLASDTQYF
>TRBV30|TRBJ1-4|-|-
TGTGCCTGGAGTCTCCCTGGAGGGGTGGTAACTAATGAAAAACTGTTTTTT
CAWSLPGGVVTNEKLFF
>TRBV29-1|TRBJ1-2|-|TRBD1
TGCAGCGTGGATGGACAGGGGGGAGTCTATGGCTACACCTTC
CSVDGQGGVYGYTF
>TRBV18|TRBJ1-2|-|-
TGTGCCAGCTCACACCGGGGAGGGGAAGGTGGCTACACCTTC
CASSHRGGEGGYTF
>TRBV5-8|TRBJ2-1|-|TRBD2
TGTGCCAGCAGCTTTGGGCAGTCGGGAGGGAATGAGCAGTTCTTC
CASSFGQSGGNEQFF
>TRBV6-6|TRBJ1-1|-|-
TGTGCCAGCAGTTACGGGGGCCCGGAAGCTTTCTTT
CASSYGGPEAFF
>TRBV27|TRBJ2-2|-|-
TGTGCCAGCAGGGGGCAGGCCCCGAACACCGGGGAGCTGTTTTTT
CASRGQAPNTGELFF
>TRBV6-5|TRBJ2-7|-|TRBD1
TGTGCCAGCAGCCACAGGGGGTCCTACGAGCAGTACTTC
CASSHRGSYEQYF
>TRBV2|TRBJ2-5|once|TRBD2
TGTGCCAGCAGTGGGGAAGGCGGGGGGGCCCAAGAGACCCAGTACTTC
CASSGEGGGAQETQYF
>TRBV5-6|TRBJ2-1|-|-
TGTGCCAGCAGCTTAGGGATAATCTCCTACAATGAGCAGTTCTTC
CASSLGIISYNEQFF
>TRBV11-3|TRBJ1-2|once|-
TGTGCCAGCAGCTTAGGGTACCAATGGCAACCCGGGGACTATGGCTACACCTTC
CASSLGYQWQPGDYGYTF
>TRBV30|TRBJ1-5|-|TRBD1
TGTGCCTGGGGACAGGGCGGCAATCAGCCCCAGCATTTT
CAWGQGGNQPQHF
>TRBV18|TRBJ2-7|once|TRBD2
TGTGCCAGCTCACTTCGGACTAGCGGGGACTACGAGCAGTACTTC
CASSLRTSGDYEQYF
>TRBV7-3|TRBJ1-2|-|-
TGTGCCAGCAGCTCCCGAGGAGGGGATGGCTACACCTTC
CASSSRGGDGYTF
>TRBV19|TRBJ1-2|-|-
TGTGCCAGTAGTATAGTGGCGGCAGCTCCTAACTATGGCTACACCTTC
CASSIVAAAPNYGYTF
>TRBV7-6|TRBJ2-1|once|TRBD2
TGTGCCAGCAGCGCACTAGCGGGGTCCTACAATGAGCAGTTCTTC
CASSALAGSYNEQFF
>TRBV29-1|TRBJ2-1|few|TRBD2
TGCAGCGTTCGCCCGACTAGCGGGAATGAGCAGTTCTTC
CSVRPTSGNEQFF
>TRBV5-6|TRBJ1-6|-|-
TGTGCCAGCAGTGGGGCAGCGGTGAATTCACCCCTCCACTTT
CASSGAAVNSPLHF
>TRBV19|TRBJ2-1|-|TRBD2
TGTGCCAGCACAAGCGGGACTAGCGGGGCCATAGAGCAGTTCTTC
CASTSGTSGAIEQFF
>TRBV25-1|TRBJ1-1|-|TRBD1
TGTGCCAGCAGTGGGACAGGGTCGAACACTGAAGCTTTCTTT
CASSGTGSNTEAFF
>TRBV12-3/TRBV12-4|TRBJ2-3|-|-
TGTGCCAGCACCTTAGATACAGATACGCAGTATTTT
CASTLDTDTQYF
>TRBV29-1|TRBJ2-7|-|-
TGCAGCGTTGTAGGTGGCCTACAGCCGTCCGAGCAGTACTTC
CSVVGGLQPSEQYF
>TRBV7-7|TRBJ2-2|-|-
TGTGCCAGCAGCTTAGGGACAGTGCCCACCGGGGAGCTGTTTTTT
CASSLGTVPTGELFF
>TRBV19|TRBJ2-1|-|-
TGTGCCAGTAGCCCAACAGGGCGGGTGGTAAATGAGCAGTTCTTC
CASSPTGRVVNEQFF
>TRBV27|TRBJ1-2|-|-
TGTGCCAGCAGTTTATCGTGGCGGGCCGGGGGCTACACCTTC
CASSLSWRAGGYTF
>TRBV19|TRBJ1-1|-|-
TGTGCCAGTAGTCCCTCGGTGGGGAACACTGAAGCTTTCTTT
CASSPSVGNTEAFF
>TRBV28|TRBJ1-1|-|-
TGTGCCAGCAGTTTGCCCCAGGGTACTGAAGCTTTCTTT
CASSLPQGTEAFF
>TRBV3-1/TRBV3-2|TRBJ1-1|-|-
TGTGCCAGCAGCCAAGGGGGGGTAGCGGCGGTATACGGGACTGAAGCTTTCTTT
CASSQGGVAAVYGTEAFF
>TRBV3-1/TRBV3-2|TRBJ2-5|-|-
TGTGCCAGCAGCCCCCTGGGCCCGCAAGAGACCCAGTACTTC
CASSPLGPQETQYF
>TRBV7-9|TRBJ1-4|-|-
TGTGCCAGCAGCTTAGAAGCACTACCAACTAATGAAAAACTGTTTTTT
CASSLEALPTNEKLFF
>TRBV3-1/TRBV3-2|TRBJ2-1|-|TRBD2
TGTGCCAGCAGCCAACAGGGAGGGGAGGAGCAGTTCTTC
CASSQQGGEEQFF
>TRBV5-1|TRBJ2-7|-|-
TGCGCCAGCAGCGCCCAGGGGCTGGGCGAGCAGTACTTC
CASSAQGLGEQYF